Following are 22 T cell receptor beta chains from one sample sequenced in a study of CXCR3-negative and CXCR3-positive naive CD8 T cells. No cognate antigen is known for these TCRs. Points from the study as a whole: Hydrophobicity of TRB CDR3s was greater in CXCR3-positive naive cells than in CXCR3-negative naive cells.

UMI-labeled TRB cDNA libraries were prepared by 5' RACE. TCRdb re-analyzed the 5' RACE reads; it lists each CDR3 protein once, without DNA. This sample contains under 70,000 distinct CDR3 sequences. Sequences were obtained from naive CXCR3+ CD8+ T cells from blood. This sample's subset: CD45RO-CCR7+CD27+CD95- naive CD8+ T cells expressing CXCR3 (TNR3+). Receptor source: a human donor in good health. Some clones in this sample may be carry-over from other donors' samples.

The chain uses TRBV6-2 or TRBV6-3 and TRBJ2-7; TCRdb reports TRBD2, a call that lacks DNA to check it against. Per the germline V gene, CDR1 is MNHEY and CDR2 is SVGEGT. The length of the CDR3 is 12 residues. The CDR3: CASMGAGYEQYF.

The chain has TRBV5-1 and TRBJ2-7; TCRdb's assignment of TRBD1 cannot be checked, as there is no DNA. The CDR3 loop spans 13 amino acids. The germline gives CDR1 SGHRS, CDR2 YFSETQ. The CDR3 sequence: CASSPGTVYEQYF.

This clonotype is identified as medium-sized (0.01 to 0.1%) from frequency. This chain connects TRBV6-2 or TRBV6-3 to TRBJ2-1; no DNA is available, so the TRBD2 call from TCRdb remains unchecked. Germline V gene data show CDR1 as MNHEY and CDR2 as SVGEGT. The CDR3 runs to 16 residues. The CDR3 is CASSYTGASGANEQFF.

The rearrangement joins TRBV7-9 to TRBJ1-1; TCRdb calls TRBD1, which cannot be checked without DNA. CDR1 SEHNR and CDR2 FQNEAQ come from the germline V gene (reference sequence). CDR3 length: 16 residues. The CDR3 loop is CASSSDHQGPNTEAVF.

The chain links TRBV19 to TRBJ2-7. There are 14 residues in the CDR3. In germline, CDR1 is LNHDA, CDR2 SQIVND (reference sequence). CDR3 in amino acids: CASSIVGSSYEQYF.

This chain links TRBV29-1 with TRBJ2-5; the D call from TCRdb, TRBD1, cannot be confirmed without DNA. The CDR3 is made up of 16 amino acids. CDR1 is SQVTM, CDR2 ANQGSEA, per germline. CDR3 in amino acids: CSVKRAGGTSQETQYF.

CDR3 loop: CASSYSDGFNEQFF. The chain links TRBV6-2 or TRBV6-3 to TRBJ2-1. CDR3 length equals 14 residues. Germline V gene sequence: CDR1 MNHEY, CDR2 SVGEGT.

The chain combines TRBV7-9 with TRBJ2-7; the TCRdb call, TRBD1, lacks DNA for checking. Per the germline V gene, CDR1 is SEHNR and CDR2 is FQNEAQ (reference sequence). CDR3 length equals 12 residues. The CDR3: CASSQGDYEQYF.

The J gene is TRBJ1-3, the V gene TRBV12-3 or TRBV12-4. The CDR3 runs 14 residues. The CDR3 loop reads CASREQFSGNTIYF.

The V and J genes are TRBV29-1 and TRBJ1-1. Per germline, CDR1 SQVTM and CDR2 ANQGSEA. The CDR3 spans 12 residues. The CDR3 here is CSVEDLQIEAFF.

CDR3 in amino acids: CSVELADYNEQFF. The chain links TRBV29-1 to TRBJ2-1; TCRdb's D call of TRBD2 is untestable without DNA. The CDR3 spans 13 residues. Germline assignment: CDR1 SQVTM and CDR2 ANQGSEA.

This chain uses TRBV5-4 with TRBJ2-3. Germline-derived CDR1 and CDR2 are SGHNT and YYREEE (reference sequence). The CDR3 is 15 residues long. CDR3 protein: CASSLAPWGSDTQYF.

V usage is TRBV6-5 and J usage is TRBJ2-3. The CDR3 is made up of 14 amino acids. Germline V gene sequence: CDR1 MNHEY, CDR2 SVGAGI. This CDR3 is CASSYKFSTDTQYF.

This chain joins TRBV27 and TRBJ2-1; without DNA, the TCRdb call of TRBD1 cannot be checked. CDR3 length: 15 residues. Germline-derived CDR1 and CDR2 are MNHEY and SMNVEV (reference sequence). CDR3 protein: CASSFLGQGIGGQFF.

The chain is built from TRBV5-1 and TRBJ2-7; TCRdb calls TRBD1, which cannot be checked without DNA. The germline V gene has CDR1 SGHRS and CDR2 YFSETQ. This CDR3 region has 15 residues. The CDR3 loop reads CASSRPDSNSYEQYF.

The CDR3 region is CSARPWEGGPETQYF. The V gene is TRBV20-1, the J gene TRBJ2-5; absent DNA, TCRdb's TRBD1 call cannot be checked. The CDR3 length is 15 residues. From germline, CDR1 is DFQATT and CDR2 SNEGSKA (reference sequence).

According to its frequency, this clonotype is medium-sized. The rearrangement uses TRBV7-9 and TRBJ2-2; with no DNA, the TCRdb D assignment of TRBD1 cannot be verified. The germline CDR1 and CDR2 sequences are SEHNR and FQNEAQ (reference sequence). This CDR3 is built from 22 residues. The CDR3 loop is CASSPYQWYLTDRLKNTGELFF.

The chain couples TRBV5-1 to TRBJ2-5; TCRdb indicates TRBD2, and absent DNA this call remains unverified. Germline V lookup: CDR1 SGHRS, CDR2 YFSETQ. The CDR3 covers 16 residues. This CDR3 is CASSFGWGGLEETQYF.

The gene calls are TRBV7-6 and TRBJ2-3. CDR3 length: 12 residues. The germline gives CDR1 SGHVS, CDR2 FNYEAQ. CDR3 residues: CASSSGLSTQYF.

The chain's CDR3 is CASSFMGGSNEQFF. The J gene is TRBJ2-1, the V gene TRBV27; the TRBD1 assignment by TCRdb is unverifiable without DNA. The CDR3 covers 14 residues. Germline CDR1 MNHEY, CDR2 SMNVEV (reference sequence).

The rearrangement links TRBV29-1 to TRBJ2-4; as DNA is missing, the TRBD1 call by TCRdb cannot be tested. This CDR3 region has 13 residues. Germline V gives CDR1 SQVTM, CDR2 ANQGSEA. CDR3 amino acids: CSVVPPGGIIQYF.

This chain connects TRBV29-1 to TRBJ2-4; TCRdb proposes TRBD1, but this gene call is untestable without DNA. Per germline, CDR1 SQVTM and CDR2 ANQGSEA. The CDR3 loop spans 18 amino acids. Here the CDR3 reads CSVEDWGDGGLAKNIQYF. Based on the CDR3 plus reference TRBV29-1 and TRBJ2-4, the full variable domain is SAVISQKPSRDICQRGTSLTIQCQVDSQVTMMFWYRQQPGQSLTLIATANQGSEATYESGFVIDKFPISRPNLTFSTLTVSNMSPEDSSIYLCSVEDWGDGGLAKNIQYFGAGTRLSVL.